The 14 T cell receptor beta chains reported below all come from one sample, sequenced in a study of blood T cell repertoires in COVID-19. Produced via immunoSEQ multiplex PCR; TCRdb's table is partial and in-frame only. The sample records some 110,000 clones, roughly 80% being singletons. Material for sequencing was peripheral blood. The receptor source for this set is a woman older than 75 with acute or convalescent COVID-19.

The chain is built from TRBV21-1 and TRBJ1-5. TRBV21-1 is tagged as a pseudogene. The CDR3 sequence is 11 residues long. CDR3 coding DNA: TGTGCCAGCAGCACTTCTCAGCCCCAGCATTTT. It encodes CASSTSQPQHF.

This clone was observed a handful of times. The chain combines TRBV3-1 (or the pseudogene TRBV3-2) with TRBJ2-1; 10 positions match TRBD2. The V and J ends lost 1 base and 7 bases, in that order; junction bases with no gene match: 4. CDR1 LGHDT and CDR2 YNNKEL come from the germline V gene (reference sequence). The CDR3 consists of 15 residues. This CDR3 reads CASSQGVAGGNEQFF. As DNA, the CDR3 is TGTGCCAGCAGCCAAGGGGTAGCGGGAGGAAATGAGCAGTTCTTC.

The rearrangement joins TRBV5-4 to TRBJ2-7, with 9 bases that match TRBD2. The CDR3 length is 15 residues. Looked up from germline, CDR1 is SGHNT and CDR2 is YYREEE (reference sequence). V shed 4 bases, J shed 5 bases, and the junction held 10 bases outside the gene matches. CDR3 sequence reads: CASSLPGLAQHEQYF. The CDR3, as DNA: TGTGCCAGCAGCCTGCCGGGACTAGCTCAGCACGAGCAGTACTTC.

The chain employs TRBV30 and TRBJ1-5; 10 bases map to TRBD1. This CDR3 contains 14 residues. Germline assignment: CDR1 GTSNPN and CDR2 SVGIG (reference sequence). After removal of 1 base from V and 8 bases from J, the junction contained 5 bases not matched to a gene. CDR3 DNA: TGTGCCTGGAGTGCGACAGGGGGCGCGAAGCCCCAGCATTTT. This sequence encodes CAWSATGGAKPQHF.

This chain joins TRBV7-2 and TRBJ1-5; D uncertain. Germline values: CDR1 SGHTA, CDR2 FQGNSA. This CDR3 is 13 amino acids long. V was shortened by 5 bases and J by 3 bases, with 8 bases between the two germline ends. The CDR3 coding sequence is TGTGCCAGCAGCCAGATGATCAATCAGCCCCAGCATTTT. Amino acids: CASSQMINQPQHF.

The chain couples TRBV11-2 to TRBJ2-7; TRBD1 matches at 7 bases. This CDR3 is 15 amino acids long. Germline CDR1 reads SGHAT; CDR2 reads FQNNGV. The trim removed 4 bases at V and 0 bases at J, leaving 6 bases unmatched. CDR3 coding DNA: TGTGCCAGCAGCTCCGGACAGGCGCGCTCCTACGAGCAGTACGTC. It codes for CASSSGQARSYEQYV.

The chain is built from TRBV28 and TRBJ1-4; D is perhaps TRBD1 (6 bases). The CDR3 is 13 amino acids. The germline gives CDR1 MDHEN, CDR2 SYDVKM. V dropped 6 bases and J dropped 5 bases, with 10 bases sitting between them. The DNA of the CDR3 is TGTGCCAGCAGAGGGGGGGGAAATGAAAAACTGTTTTTT. It yields the protein CASRGGGNEKLFF.

About this clone: One end of the junction varies from germline; a read error may be responsible. The CDR3 loop is CASGFLNTEAFF. As DNA, the CDR3 is TGTGCCAGCGGTTTCTTGAACACTGAAGCTTTCTTT. This rearrangement joins TRBV12-3 or TRBV12-4 to TRBJ1-1; D gene ambiguous. This CDR3 comprises 12 residues.

This sequence joins TRBV11-2 and TRBJ2-7; no clear D. The CDR3 has 15 residues. Germline V CDR1 and CDR2: SGHAT, FQNNGV. Between the trimmed V and J ends, which lost 1 base and 0 bases, there was a span of 10 bases. CDR3 sequence (DNA): TGTGCCAGCAGCTTAGTTGGCGGAACCTCCTACGAGCAGTACTTC. This gives the protein CASSLVGGTSYEQYF.

The chain links TRBV27 to TRBJ2-7; 8 nucleotides line up with TRBD1. Germline V gives CDR1 MNHEY, CDR2 SMNVEV (reference sequence). Trimming took 3 bases from V and 4 from J; bases not matched to a gene: 5. The CDR3 loop spans 14 amino acids. CDR3 sequence: CASSFRTGPYEQYV. The CDR3 DNA follows: TGTGCCAGCAGTTTTCGGACAGGGCCGTACGAGCAGTACGTC.

This clone has only one observation. CDR3 bases: TGCGCCAGCAGCTTGGCCTTGGAGGGAGAAGCTTTCTTT. It translates to CASSLALEGEAFF. J is TRBJ1-1 and V is TRBV5-1; no reliable D call. The CDR3 contains 13 residues. Germline-derived CDR1 and CDR2 are SGHRS and YFSETQ. V was clipped by 0 bases and J by 8 bases, with 11 bases between them.

The DNA for the CDR3 is TGTGCCAGCTCACCACCGTCTAGCGAGGGTGAGCAGTTCTTC. This encodes CASSPPSSEGEQFF. The rearrangement joins TRBV18 to TRBJ2-1, with a weak D call TRBD2 (6 bases). This CDR3 contains 14 residues. V was pared by 0 bases and J by 9 bases, with 12 bases between. From germline, CDR1 is KGHSH and CDR2 LQKENI. Full variable domain (missing parts from reference TRBV18 and TRBJ2-1): NAGVMQNPRHLVRRRGQEARLRCSPMKGHSHVYWYRQLPEEGLKFMVYLQKENIIDESGMPKERFSAEFPKEGPSILRIQQVVRGDSAAYFCASSPPSSEGEQFFGPGTRLTVL.

This clone has a handful of counts. This rearrangement joins TRBV7-2 to TRBJ1-2; a weak D match, TRBD1 (6 bases). There are 16 residues in the CDR3. CDR1 and CDR2 (germline): SGHTA, FQGNSA. V was pared by 5 bases and J by 0 bases, with 16 bases between. CDR3 residues: CASSQQTGLANYGYTF. CDR3 in DNA: TGTGCCAGCAGCCAACAGACAGGCCTAGCTAACTATGGCTACACCTTC. Full variable domain (missing parts from reference TRBV7-2 and TRBJ1-2): GAGVSQSPSNKVTEKGKDVELRCDPISGHTALYWYRQSLGQGLEFLIYFQGNSAPDKSGLPSDRFSAERTGGSVSTLTIQRTQQEDSAVYLCASSQQTGLANYGYTFGSGTRLTVV.

The rearrangement uses TRBV30 and TRBJ2-4; no clear D gene. The CDR3 contains 13 residues. The germline V gene has CDR1 GTSNPN and CDR2 SVGIG (reference sequence). The V and J ends lost 3 bases and 0 bases respectively, with 6 bases between them. The CDR3 sequence: CAWSRLAKNIQYF. Here the CDR3 DNA reads TGTGCCTGGAGCCGTTTAGCCAAAAACATTCAGTACTTC. The full variable domain, rest sourced from reference TRBV30 and TRBJ2-4, is SQTIHQWPATLVQPVGSPLSLECTVEGTSNPNLYWYRQAAGRGLQLLFYSVGIGQISSEVPQNLSASRPQDRQFILSSKKLLLSDSGFYLCAWSRLAKNIQYFGAGTRLSVL.